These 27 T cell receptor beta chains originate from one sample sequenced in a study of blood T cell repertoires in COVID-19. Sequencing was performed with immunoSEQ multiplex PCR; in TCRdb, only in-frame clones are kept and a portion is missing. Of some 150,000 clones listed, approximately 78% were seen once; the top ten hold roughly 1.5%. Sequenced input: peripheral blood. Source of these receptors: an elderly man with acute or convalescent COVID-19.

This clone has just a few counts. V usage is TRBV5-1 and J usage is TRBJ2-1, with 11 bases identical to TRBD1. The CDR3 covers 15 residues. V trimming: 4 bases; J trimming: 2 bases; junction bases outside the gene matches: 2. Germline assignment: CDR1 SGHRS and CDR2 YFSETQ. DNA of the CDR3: TGCGCCAGCAGCGAGGGACAGGGGGCCTACAATGAGCAGTTCTTC. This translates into CASSEGQGAYNEQFF.

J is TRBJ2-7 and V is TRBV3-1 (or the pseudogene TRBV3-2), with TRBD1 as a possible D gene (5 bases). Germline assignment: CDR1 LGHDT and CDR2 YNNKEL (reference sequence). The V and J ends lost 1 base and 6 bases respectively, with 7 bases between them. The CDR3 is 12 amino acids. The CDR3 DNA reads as TGTGCCAGCAGCCAAGTCCAGGGCGAGCAGTACGTC. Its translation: CASSQVQGEQYV.

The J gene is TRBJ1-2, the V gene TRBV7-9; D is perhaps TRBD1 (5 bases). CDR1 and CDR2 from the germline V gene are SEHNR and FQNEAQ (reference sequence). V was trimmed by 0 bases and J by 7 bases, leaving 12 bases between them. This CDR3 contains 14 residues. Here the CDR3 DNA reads TGTGCCAGCAGCTTAGCGCAGTCCAGGGTTGGCTACACCTTC. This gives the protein CASSLAQSRVGYTF.

CDR3 amino acids: CASSFLAGGDTQYF. CDR3 sequence (DNA): TGTGCCAGCAGTTTCCTAGCGGGGGGAGATACGCAGTATTTT. The V gene is TRBV27, the J gene TRBJ2-3; 11 positions match TRBD2. This CDR3 has 14 residues. The V and J ends lost 3 bases and 5 bases, in that order; junction bases with no gene match: 1. The germline CDR1 and CDR2 sequences are MNHEY and SMNVEV (reference sequence).

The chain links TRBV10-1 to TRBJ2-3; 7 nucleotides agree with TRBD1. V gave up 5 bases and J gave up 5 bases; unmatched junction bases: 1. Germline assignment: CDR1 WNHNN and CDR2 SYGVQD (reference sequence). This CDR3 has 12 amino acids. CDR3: CASSYRGDTQYF. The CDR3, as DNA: TGCGCCAGCAGTTACAGGGGAGATACGCAGTATTTT.

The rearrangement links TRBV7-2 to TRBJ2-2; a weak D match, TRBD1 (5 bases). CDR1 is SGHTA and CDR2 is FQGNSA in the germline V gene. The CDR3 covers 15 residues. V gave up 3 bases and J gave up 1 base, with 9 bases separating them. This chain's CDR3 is CASSFATENTGELFF. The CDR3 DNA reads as TGTGCCAGCAGCTTCGCGACAGAGAACACCGGGGAGCTGTTTTTT.

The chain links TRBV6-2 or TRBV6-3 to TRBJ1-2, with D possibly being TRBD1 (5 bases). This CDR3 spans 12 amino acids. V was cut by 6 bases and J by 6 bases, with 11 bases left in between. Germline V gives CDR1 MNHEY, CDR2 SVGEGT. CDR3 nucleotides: TGTGCCAGCAGCGGCTCGGGGGATGGCTACACCTTC. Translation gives CASSGSGDGYTF.

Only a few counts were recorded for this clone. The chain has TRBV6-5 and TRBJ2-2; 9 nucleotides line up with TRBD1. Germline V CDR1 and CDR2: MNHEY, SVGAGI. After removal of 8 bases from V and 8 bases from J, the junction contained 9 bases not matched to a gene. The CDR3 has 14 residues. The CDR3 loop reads CASDRDRVGGELFF. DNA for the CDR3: TGTGCCAGCGACCGGGACAGGGTAGGGGGGGAGCTGTTTTTT.

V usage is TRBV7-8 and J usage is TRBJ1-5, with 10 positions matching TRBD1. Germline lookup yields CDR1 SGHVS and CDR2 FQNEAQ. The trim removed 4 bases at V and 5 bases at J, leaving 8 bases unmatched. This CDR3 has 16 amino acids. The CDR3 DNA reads TGTGCCAGCAGCTCAGGGACAGGGGTGTCTCATCAGCCCCAGCATTTT. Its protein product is CASSSGTGVSHQPQHF.

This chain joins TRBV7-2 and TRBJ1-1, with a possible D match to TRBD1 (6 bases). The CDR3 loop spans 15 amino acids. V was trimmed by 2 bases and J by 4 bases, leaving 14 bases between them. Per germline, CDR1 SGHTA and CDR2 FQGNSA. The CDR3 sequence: CASSLLGGGSTEAFF. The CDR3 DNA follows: TGTGCCAGCAGCTTATTAGGGGGTGGCTCCACTGAAGCTTTCTTT.

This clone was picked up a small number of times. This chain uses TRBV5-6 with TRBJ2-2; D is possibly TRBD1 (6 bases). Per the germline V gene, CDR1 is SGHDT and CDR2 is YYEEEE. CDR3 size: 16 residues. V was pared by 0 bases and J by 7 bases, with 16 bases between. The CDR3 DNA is TGTGCCAGCAGCTTGGTGGGGCAGGGGTCGCACGGGGAGCTGTTTTTT. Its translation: CASSLVGQGSHGELFF.

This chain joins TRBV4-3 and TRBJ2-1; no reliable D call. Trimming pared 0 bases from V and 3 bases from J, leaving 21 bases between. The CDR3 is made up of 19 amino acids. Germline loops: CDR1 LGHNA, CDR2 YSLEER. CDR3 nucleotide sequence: TGCGCCAGCAGCCAAGATCCCCCTCCGGGTAGAGTCGACTACAATGAGCAGTTCTTC. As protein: CASSQDPPPGRVDYNEQFF.

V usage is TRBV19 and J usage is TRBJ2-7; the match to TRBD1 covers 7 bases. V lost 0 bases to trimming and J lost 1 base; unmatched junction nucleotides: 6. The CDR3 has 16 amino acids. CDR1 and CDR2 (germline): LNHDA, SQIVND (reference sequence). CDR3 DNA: TGTGCCAGTAGTATAGACCCGACAGGGTTGTCCTACGAGCAGTACGTC. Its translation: CASSIDPTGLSYEQYV.

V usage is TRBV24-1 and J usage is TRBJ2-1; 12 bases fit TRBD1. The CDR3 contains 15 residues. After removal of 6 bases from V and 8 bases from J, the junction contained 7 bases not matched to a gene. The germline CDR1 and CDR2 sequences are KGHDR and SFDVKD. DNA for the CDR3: TGTGCCACCAGTTTAGCCGGGACAGGGGGCTATGAGCAGTTCTTC. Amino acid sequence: CATSLAGTGGYEQFF.

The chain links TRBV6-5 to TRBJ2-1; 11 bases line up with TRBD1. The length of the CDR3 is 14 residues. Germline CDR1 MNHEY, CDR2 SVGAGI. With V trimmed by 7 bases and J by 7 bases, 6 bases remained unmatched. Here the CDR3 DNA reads TGTGCCAGCATGGCGGGACAGGGGGTGAATGAGCAGTTCTTC. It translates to CASMAGQGVNEQFF.

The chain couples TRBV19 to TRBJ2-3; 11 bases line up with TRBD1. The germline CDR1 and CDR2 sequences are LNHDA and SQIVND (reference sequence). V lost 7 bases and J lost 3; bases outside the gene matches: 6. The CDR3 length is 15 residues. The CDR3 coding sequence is TGTGCCAGTACGGACAGGGGGCTTTGGACAGATACGCAGTATTTT. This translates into CASTDRGLWTDTQYF.

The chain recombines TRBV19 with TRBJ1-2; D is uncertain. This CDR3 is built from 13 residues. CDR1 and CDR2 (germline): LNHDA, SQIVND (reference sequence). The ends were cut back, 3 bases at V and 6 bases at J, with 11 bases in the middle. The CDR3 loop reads CASSIRAVDGYTF. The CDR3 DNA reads TGTGCCAGTAGTATCCGCGCGGTGGATGGCTACACCTTC.

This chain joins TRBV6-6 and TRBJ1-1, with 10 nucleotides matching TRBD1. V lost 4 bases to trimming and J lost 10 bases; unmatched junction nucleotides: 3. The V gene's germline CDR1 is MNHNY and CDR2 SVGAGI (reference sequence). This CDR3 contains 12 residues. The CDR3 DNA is TGTGCCAGCAGTTCCAGGGACAGGGGAGCTTTCTTT. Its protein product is CASSSRDRGAFF.

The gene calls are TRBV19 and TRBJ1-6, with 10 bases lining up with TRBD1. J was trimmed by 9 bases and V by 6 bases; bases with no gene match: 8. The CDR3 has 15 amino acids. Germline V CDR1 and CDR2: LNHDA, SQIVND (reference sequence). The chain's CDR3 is CASSLTGTGVSPLHF. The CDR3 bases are TGTGCCAGTAGCTTAACCGGGACAGGGGTTTCACCCCTCCACTTT.

CDR3 sequence reads: CASSMMSGGSTGELFF. Written as DNA, the CDR3 is TGTGCCAGTAGTATGATGAGCGGGGGCAGCACCGGGGAGCTGTTTTTT. The chain combines TRBV19 with TRBJ2-2; 8 bases line up with TRBD2. The CDR3 has 16 amino acids. CDR1 LNHDA and CDR2 SQIVND come from the germline V gene (reference sequence). Trimming at V came to 3 bases and at J to 4 bases, leaving 7 bases not matched to a gene.

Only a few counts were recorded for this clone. The CDR3 reads CASSPGGVRDTIYF. CDR3 nucleotides: TGTGCCAGCAGCCCCGGAGGGGTTCGGGACACCATATATTTT. The chain uses TRBV5-5 and TRBJ1-3, with D perhaps TRBD1 (5 bases). The CDR3 is 14 residues long. Germline values: CDR1 SGHKS, CDR2 YYEKEE (reference sequence). Trimming removed 4 bases from V and 8 bases from J, with 16 bases in between.

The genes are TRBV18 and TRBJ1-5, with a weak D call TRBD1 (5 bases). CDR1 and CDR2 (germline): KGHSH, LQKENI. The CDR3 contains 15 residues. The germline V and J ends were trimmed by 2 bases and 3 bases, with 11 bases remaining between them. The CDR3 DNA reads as TGTGCCAGCTCACCATGGGCAGGGTCCAATCAGCCCCAGCATTTT. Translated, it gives CASSPWAGSNQPQHF. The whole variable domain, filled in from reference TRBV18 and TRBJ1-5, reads NAGVMQNPRHLVRRRGQEARLRCSPMKGHSHVYWYRQLPEEGLKFMVYLQKENIIDESGMPKERFSAEFPKEGPSILRIQQVVRGDSAAYFCASSPWAGSNQPQHFGDGTRLSIL.

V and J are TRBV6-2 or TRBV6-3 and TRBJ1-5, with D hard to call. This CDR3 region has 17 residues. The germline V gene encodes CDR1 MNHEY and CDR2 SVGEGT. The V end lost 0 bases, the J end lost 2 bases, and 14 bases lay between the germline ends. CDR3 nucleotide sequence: TGTGCCAGCAGTTACTCCATCGGGGAGCGCGGCAATCAGCCCCAGCATTTT. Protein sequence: CASSYSIGERGNQPQHF.

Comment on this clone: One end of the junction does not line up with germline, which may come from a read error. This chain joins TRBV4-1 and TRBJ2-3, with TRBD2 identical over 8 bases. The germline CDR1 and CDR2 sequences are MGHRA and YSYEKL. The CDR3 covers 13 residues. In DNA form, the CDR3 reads TGCGCCAGCAGCCGCCCTGGGACTAGACAAGGGAATTTT. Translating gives CASSRPGTRQGNF.

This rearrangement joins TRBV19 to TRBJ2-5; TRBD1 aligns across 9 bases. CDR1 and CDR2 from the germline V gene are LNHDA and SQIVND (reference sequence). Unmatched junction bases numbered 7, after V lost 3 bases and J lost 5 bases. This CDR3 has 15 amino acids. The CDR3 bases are TGTGCCAGTAGTATTGGGACAGGGAATCGGGAGACCCAGTACTTC. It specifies CASSIGTGNRETQYF.

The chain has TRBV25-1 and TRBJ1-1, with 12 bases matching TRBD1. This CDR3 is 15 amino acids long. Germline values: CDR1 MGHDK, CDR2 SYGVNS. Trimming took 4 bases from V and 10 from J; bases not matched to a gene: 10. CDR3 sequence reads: CASSGAGTGGGRAFF. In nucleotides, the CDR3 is TGTGCCAGCAGTGGGGCAGGGACAGGGGGCGGTCGAGCTTTCTTT.

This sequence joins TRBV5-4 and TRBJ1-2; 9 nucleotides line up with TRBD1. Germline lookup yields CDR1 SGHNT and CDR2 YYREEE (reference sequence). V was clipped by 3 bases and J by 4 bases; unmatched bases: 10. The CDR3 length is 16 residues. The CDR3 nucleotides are TGTGCCAGCAGCTCGATAGGGACAGGGTCGGGCTATGGCTACACCTTC. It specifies CASSSIGTGSGYGYTF. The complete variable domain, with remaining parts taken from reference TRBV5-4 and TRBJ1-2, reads ETGVTQSPTHLIKTRGQQVTLRCSSQSGHNTVSWYQQALGQGPQFIFQYYREEENGRGNFPPRFSGLQFPNYSSELNVNALELDDSALYLCASSSIGTGSGYGYTFGSGTRLTVV.